These 18 T cell receptor beta chains originate from one sample sequenced in a study of control samples from healthy donors and cancer patients. Only in-frame clones appear in the TCRdb table, and some are missing; sequencing was by immunoSEQ multiplex PCR. The data show 150,000 to 180,000 clones, more than 85% seen once. The specimen sequenced was blood. The receptor set was obtained from a man aged 50-59 years in good health.

The chain carries TRBV3-1 (or the pseudogene TRBV3-2) and TRBJ1-2; tentative D call: TRBD1 (5 bases). The V gene lost 4 bases and the J gene lost 4 bases, with 10 bases spanning the gap. Germline V gene data show CDR1 as LGHDT and CDR2 as YNNKEL (reference sequence). The CDR3 is 13 amino acids. As DNA, the CDR3 is TGTGCCAGCAGCCCAGGAGACAGCTATGGCTACACCTTC. Its protein is CASSPGDSYGYTF.

The chain has TRBV5-1 and TRBJ2-5; the D gene is possibly TRBD1 (5 bases). The CDR3 totals 15 residues. V was shortened by 0 bases and J by 4 bases, with 13 bases between the two germline ends. Germline CDR1 is SGHRS and CDR2 is YFSETQ. The DNA of the CDR3 is TGCGCCAGCAGCTTGGGCCCACAGGTTTTAGAGACCCAGTACTTC. It yields the protein CASSLGPQVLETQYF.

The chain recombines TRBV3-1 (or the pseudogene TRBV3-2) with TRBJ2-7; D may be TRBD1 or TRBD2 (5 bases each). The CDR3 loop spans 13 amino acids. V was shortened by 2 bases and J by 3 bases, with 8 bases between the two germline ends. CDR1 LGHDT and CDR2 YNNKEL come from the germline V gene (reference sequence). The CDR3 bases are TGTGCCAGCAGCCAAATTGGGGGCTACGAGCAGTACTTC. The encoded protein is CASSQIGGYEQYF.

The chain couples TRBV25-1 to TRBJ2-2; D remains unclear. This CDR3 is built from 15 residues. V dropped 5 bases and J dropped 2 bases, with 12 bases sitting between them. Germline V gives CDR1 MGHDK, CDR2 SYGVNS. The CDR3 DNA reads as TGTGCCAGCAGTCCGTTACGGATTAACACCGGGGAGCTGTTTTTT. It translates to CASSPLRINTGELFF.

The chain has TRBV7-2 and TRBJ2-5; TRBD2 agrees at 7 bases. Per germline, CDR1 SGHTA and CDR2 FQGNSA. CDR3 length: 13 amino acids. Trimming cost V 4 bases and J 1 base; bases outside gene matches: 0. The CDR3, as DNA: TGTGCCAGCAGCTCTAGCGGCCAAGAGACCCAGTACTTC. This encodes CASSSSGQETQYF.

This CDR3 reads CASSPTDTQYF. The CDR3 DNA reads as TGTGCCAGCTCACCCACAGATACGCAGTATTTT. The chain employs TRBV18 and TRBJ2-3, with unresolved D. The CDR3 contains 11 residues. V lost 3 bases, J lost 2 bases, and 0 bases lay in between. CDR1 is KGHSH, CDR2 LQKENI, per germline.

V gene TRBV6-4 combines with J gene TRBJ1-6; a possible D gene is TRBD1 (5 bases). With 5 bases removed from V and 5 bases from J, the gap between germline ends came to 13 bases. The germline CDR1 and CDR2 sequences are MRHNA and SNTAGT. The CDR3 is 15 amino acids. The CDR3 nucleotides read TGTGCCAGCAGTCTCGCCGGGACTAATAATTCACCCCTCCACTTT. Amino acid sequence: CASSLAGTNNSPLHF.

The rearrangement joins TRBV6-5 to TRBJ2-6; D is unclear. The CDR3 totals 15 residues. Germline-derived CDR1 and CDR2 are MNHEY and SVGAGI. V was trimmed by 2 bases and J by 0 bases, leaving 5 bases between them. The CDR3 coding sequence is TGTGCCAGCAGTTACGGTCGCTCTGGGGCCAACGTCCTGACTTTC. The encoded protein is CASSYGRSGANVLTF.

The chain has TRBV27 and TRBJ2-5, with 9 nucleotides matching TRBD1. The germline V gene has CDR1 MNHEY and CDR2 SMNVEV (reference sequence). The CDR3 has 14 amino acids. The V and J ends lost 2 bases and 5 bases, in that order; junction bases with no gene match: 3. The CDR3 region is CASSLTGGRETQYF. CDR3 sequence (DNA): TGTGCCAGCAGTTTAACAGGGGGCAGGGAGACCCAGTACTTC.

This chain uses TRBV15 with TRBJ2-3; the D gene is possibly TRBD2 (6 bases). V was clipped by 1 base and J by 4 bases, with 9 bases between them. The CDR3 contains 14 residues. Per the germline V gene, CDR1 is LNHNV and CDR2 is YYDKDF (reference sequence). CDR3 in DNA: TGTGCCACCAGCAGAGGGGAGGTCTCAGATACGCAGTATTTT. Translation gives CATSRGEVSDTQYF. The full variable domain, in which reference TRBV15 and TRBJ2-3 provide the parts outside the CDR3, is DAMVIQNPRYQVTQFGKPVTLSCSQTLNHNVMYWYQQKSSQAPKLLFHYYDKDFNNEADTPDNFQSRRPNTSFCFLDIRSPGLGDTAMYLCATSRGEVSDTQYFGPGTRLTVL.

The CDR3 loop reads CASSIDRGGNQPQHF. In DNA form, the CDR3 reads TGTGCCAGTAGTATAGATCGAGGCGGCAATCAGCCCCAGCATTTT. The chain uses TRBV19 and TRBJ1-5; unclear D gene. Between the trimmed V and J ends, which lost 0 bases and 2 bases, there was a span of 8 bases. The germline gives CDR1 LNHDA, CDR2 SQIVND (reference sequence). This CDR3 contains 15 residues.

This clone has only one observation. The V call is TRBV9, the J call TRBJ2-2, with D perhaps TRBD2 (6 bases). V was clipped by 4 bases and J by 5 bases, with 9 bases between them. This CDR3 contains 13 residues. The germline V gene has CDR1 SGDLS and CDR2 YYNGEE. The CDR3 DNA follows: TGTGCCAGCAGCTTGACTAGTACCGGGGAGCTGTTTTTT. It specifies CASSLTSTGELFF.

This clone was found a few times. J is TRBJ2-2 and V is TRBV19, with TRBD2 identical over 7 bases. The length of the CDR3 is 16 residues. Per germline, CDR1 LNHDA and CDR2 SQIVND (reference sequence). Trimming took 2 bases from V and 4 from J; bases not matched to a gene: 7. Here the CDR3 DNA reads TGTGCCAGTAGTATAATTCTTAGCGGGCGCACCGGGGAGCTGTTTTTT. Translation gives CASSIILSGRTGELFF.

The CDR3: CASSDYEGTQYF. Written as DNA, the CDR3 is TGCGCCAGCAGTGACTACGAAGGGACCCAGTACTTC. The chain is built from TRBV10-1 and TRBJ2-5; no definite D call. The germline V gene has CDR1 WNHNN and CDR2 SYGVQD (reference sequence). V was shortened by 3 bases and J by 7 bases, with 9 bases between the two germline ends. CDR3 size: 12 residues.

The chain has TRBV19 and TRBJ2-7; 9 bases agree with TRBD2. This CDR3 comprises 15 residues. The germline V gene has CDR1 LNHDA and CDR2 SQIVND (reference sequence). J was trimmed by 2 bases and V by 5 bases; bases with no gene match: 7. CDR3 bases: TGTGCCAGTAGTTGGGCAGCGGGAGGCCCCTACGAGCAGTACTTC. It is translated as CASSWAAGGPYEQYF.

This sequence joins TRBV30 and TRBJ2-1, with 8 bases aligning to TRBD2. Losses at the gene ends were 1 base for V and 9 bases for J; bases not matched to a gene: 11. Germline V gene lookup returns CDR1 GTSNPN and CDR2 SVGIG (reference sequence). The CDR3 runs 15 residues. The CDR3 protein is CAWSAGLVGVSEQFF. In nucleotides, the CDR3 is TGTGCCTGGAGTGCGGGACTAGTCGGGGTGAGTGAGCAGTTCTTC.

V usage is TRBV5-1 and J usage is TRBJ1-2; D ambiguous. Trimming took 2 bases from V and 4 from J, leaving 21 bases between them. CDR1 SGHRS and CDR2 YFSETQ come from the germline V gene. This CDR3 contains 17 residues. The CDR3 DNA sequence: TGCGCCAGCAGCTTCGTCGCCTCGGGAACCCATTTCTATGGCTACACCTTC. Translated: CASSFVASGTHFYGYTF.

V and J are TRBV5-4 and TRBJ2-5, with D unresolved. The V end lost 3 bases, the J end lost 5 bases, and 8 bases lay between the germline ends. The CDR3 extends over 12 amino acids. Per the germline V gene, CDR1 is SGHNT and CDR2 is YYREEE (reference sequence). The CDR3 loop is CASSWVRETQYF. The CDR3 nucleotides read TGTGCCAGCAGCTGGGTGCGGGAGACCCAGTACTTC. The full variable domain, in which reference TRBV5-4 and TRBJ2-5 provide the parts outside the CDR3, is ETGVTQSPTHLIKTRGQQVTLRCSSQSGHNTVSWYQQALGQGPQFIFQYYREEENGRGNFPPRFSGLQFPNYSSELNVNALELDDSALYLCASSWVRETQYFGPGTRLLVL.